The T cell receptor beta chain under discussion was sequenced for a study of cytomegalovirus exposure and HLA in healthy donors. Study conclusions and caveats: Productive status was seen about 87% or about 30% of the time for most TCR beta V segments in an earlier analysis. There were some public TCRs occurring in many donors, but most TCR sequences were rare. The authors later found HLA-associated TCR beta chains more clonally expanded than equally common others.

It was with 60 Vbeta and 13 Jbeta primers that the PCR ran. Sequenced by immunoSEQ multiplex PCR; TCRdb stores in-frame clones only, minus some. The sample consists of about 110,000 clones, roughly 80% of them appearing once. Trimming removed 6 bases from V and 1 base from J; junction bases left unmatched: 3. The length of the CDR3 is 14 residues. Germline V CDR1 and CDR2: LNHDA, SQIVND (reference sequence). As to this clone: Its specificity is unknown. Other DNA sequences from this sample encode an identical CDR3 as well.

Sequenced: PBMCs. This sequence was found in a man aged 50 or older in good health and CMV-seronegative. The chain joins TRBV19 to TRBJ2-3; 8 bases are shared with TRBD1. Here the CDR3 reads CASRRTGRTDTQYF. In DNA, the CDR3 is TGTGCCAGTAGAAGGACAGGGCGCACAGATACGCAGTATTTT.